These T cell receptor beta chains were read from a single sample in a study of cytomegalovirus exposure and HLA in healthy donors. The protocol was immunoSEQ multiplex PCR, while the TCRdb copy is restricted to in-frame clones and leaves out a portion. The sample holds around 160,000 clones; approximately 81% are singletons and the top ten take 10% to 13%. Material for sequencing was PBMCs. These receptors were obtained from a man aged 25-45 years in good health and CMV-seropositive. Each CDR3 is given with its conserved first and last residue. The order of the fields is J gene, clone size, V gene, CDR3 protein. Only part of the rows carry a size: once, few, many, or a class if the clone is expanded.

>TRBJ2-3|.|TRBV7-9
CASSSGLGVIADTQYF
>TRBJ2-2|.|TRBV7-3
CASSQENTGELFF
>TRBJ2-1|.|TRBV29-1
CSVLAGGAYNEQFF
>TRBJ1-6|.|TRBV28
CASSPTTGGAGNSPLHF
>TRBJ1-4|.|TRBV9
CASSGGQGGTNEKLFF
>TRBJ1-1|once|TRBV5-6
CASGGDTEAFF
>TRBJ2-5|.|TRBV2
CASSSPGQFLETQYF
>TRBJ1-5|.|TRBV7-9
CASSWGQGMGQPQHF
>TRBJ2-5|.|TRBV11-3
CASSSYGETQYF
>TRBJ2-2|.|TRBV27
CASSLYTRGTGELFF
>TRBJ2-4|few|TRBV6-5
CASSYSLGGANIQYF
>TRBJ1-5|.|TRBV28
CASSPGQGSGQPQHF
>TRBJ1-1|.|TRBV7-6
CASSVDRVTEAFF
>TRBJ1-1|.|TRBV6-5
CASSYSTNLNTEAFF
>TRBJ2-7|.|TRBV30
CAWSVTPRAGQYF
>TRBJ2-5|.|TRBV5-1
CASSWASTQETQYF
>TRBJ1-4|.|TRBV10-3
CAISDASTNEKLFF
>TRBJ2-3|.|TRBV6-1
CASSERAGGSDTQYF
>TRBJ2-2|few|TRBV5-4
CASSLGQGNTGELFF
>TRBJ2-1|.|TRBV30
CAWSVRGGLFLREQFF
>TRBJ1-3|few|TRBV30
CAWSVDRASGNTIYF
>TRBJ1-1|.|TRBV6-4
CASSQGRGTEAFF
>TRBJ2-2|few|TRBV10-2
CASSEQGASTGELFF
>TRBJ1-4|.|TRBV5-4
CASSLEGWNEKLFF
>TRBJ2-7|.|TRBV7-8
CASSPGVWTYEQYF
>TRBJ2-7|.|TRBV27
CASSLAGTGSYEQYF
>TRBJ2-7|.|TRBV11-3
CASSLVASSYEQYF
>TRBJ1-1|.|TRBV9
CASSVVRGDTEAFF
>TRBJ1-3|.|TRBV2
CASRPTESGNTIYF